One and the same sample provided the 6 T cell receptor beta chains below, sequenced in a study of blood T cells in healthy people across ages. Combining a sample-barcoded 5' primer with a J-beta primer mix, a second PCR ran for 7 to 11 cycles. TCRdb re-called the 5' RACE reads through MiXCR, storing one row per CDR3 protein. The table has 900,000 to 950,000 distinct CDR3 sequences, roughly 29% seen once. The same data also went into a second study, on T cells of mothers and their children.

Sequencing was carried out using blood. The receptors originated from a woman aged 40-49 years in good health.

The rearrangement links TRBV12-3 or TRBV12-4 to TRBJ1-1; D unresolved. The V end lost 5 bases, the J end lost 1 base, and 14 bases lay between the germline ends. This CDR3 is built from 15 residues. CDR3 loop: CASSPDGLGNTEAFF. In DNA form, the CDR3 reads TGTGCCAGCAGTCCCGACGGGCTCGGGAACACTGAAGCTTTCTTT.

This clonotype has a handful of counts. V usage is TRBV20-1 and J usage is TRBJ2-5, with TRBD1 matching 11 bases. Germline V lookup: CDR1 DFQATT, CDR2 SNEGSKA (reference sequence). CDR3 size: 17 residues. Unmatched junction bases numbered 13, after V lost 6 bases and J lost 1 base. The CDR3 loop is CSAREGGQGGLQETQYF. Here the CDR3 DNA reads TGCAGTGCCCGAGAAGGGGGACAGGGGGGACTCCAAGAGACCCAGTACTTC.

This clonotype was seen ten or more times. The chain joins TRBV9 to TRBJ2-7; 10 bases fit TRBD2. J gave up 6 bases and V 1 base, and 7 bases lay outside the gene matches. The CDR3 consists of 15 residues. Germline CDR1 reads SGDLS; CDR2 reads YYNGEE. The CDR3 region has the DNA TGTGCCAGCAGCGTAACAAGCGGGGGGGCAGGCGAGCAGTACTTC. It encodes CASSVTSGGAGEQYF.

The sample holds a few counts of this clonotype. The CDR3 sequence: CASTPMNTEAFF. The DNA for the CDR3 is TGTGCCAGCACACCGATGAACACTGAAGCTTTCTTT. The chain uses TRBV7-8 and TRBJ1-1; D gene uncertain. V was trimmed by 7 bases and J by 0 bases, leaving 6 bases between them. The length of the CDR3 is 12 residues. Germline V gives CDR1 SGHVS, CDR2 FQNEAQ.

The J gene is TRBJ1-2, the V gene TRBV6-1; D is unresolved. V gave up 7 bases and J gave up 2 bases, with 17 bases separating them. Germline V gene data show CDR1 as MNHNS and CDR2 as SASEGT. The CDR3 loop spans 15 amino acids. This CDR3 is CASTLGSTVNYGYTF. The CDR3 bases are TGTGCCAGCACCCTGGGGAGTACCGTAAACTATGGCTACACCTTC.

This chain links TRBV13 with TRBJ2-1, with TRBD1 identical over 7 bases. Germline loops: CDR1 PRHDT, CDR2 FYEKMQ (reference sequence). The CDR3 spans 13 residues. V gave up 11 bases and J gave up 5 bases; unmatched junction bases: 9. The CDR3 loop reads CASQLGTDNEQFF. The CDR3 DNA is TGTGCCTCCCAACTAGGGACAGACAATGAGCAGTTCTTC.